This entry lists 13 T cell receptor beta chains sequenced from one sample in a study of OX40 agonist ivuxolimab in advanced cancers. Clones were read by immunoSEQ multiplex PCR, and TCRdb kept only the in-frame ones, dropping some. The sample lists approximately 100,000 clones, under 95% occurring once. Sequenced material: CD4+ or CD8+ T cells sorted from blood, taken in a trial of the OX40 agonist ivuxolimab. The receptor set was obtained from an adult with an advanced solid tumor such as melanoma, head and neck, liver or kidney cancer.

Here the CDR3 DNA reads TGCGCCAGCAGTGCGGGACTAGCGGTGAGCACCGGGGAGCTGTTTTTT. It specifies CASSAGLAVSTGELFF. V and J are TRBV10-2 and TRBJ2-2, with 11 bases that match TRBD2. CDR1 and CDR2 from the germline V gene are WSHSY and SAAADI. After removal of 4 bases from V and 4 bases from J, the junction contained 5 bases not matched to a gene. The CDR3 covers 16 residues.

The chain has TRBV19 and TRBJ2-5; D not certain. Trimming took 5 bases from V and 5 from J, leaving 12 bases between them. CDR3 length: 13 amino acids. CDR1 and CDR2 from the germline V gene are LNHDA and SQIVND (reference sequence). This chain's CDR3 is CASSVQREETQYF. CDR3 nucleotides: TGTGCCAGTAGTGTACAGAGAGAGGAGACCCAGTACTTC.

CDR3 in DNA: TGTGCCTGGAGTTTTGCCTCTGGAAACACCATATATTTT. Residues: CAWSFASGNTIYF. The J gene is TRBJ1-3, the V gene TRBV30, with unresolved D. This CDR3 contains 13 residues. Germline V lookup: CDR1 GTSNPN, CDR2 SVGIG (reference sequence). With 2 bases removed from V and 0 bases from J, the gap between germline ends came to 5 bases.

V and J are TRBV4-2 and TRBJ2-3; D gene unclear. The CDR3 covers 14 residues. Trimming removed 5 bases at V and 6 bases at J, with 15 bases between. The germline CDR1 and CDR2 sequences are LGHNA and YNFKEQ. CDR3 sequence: CASSSLEPWDTQYF. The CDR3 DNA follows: TGTGCCAGCAGCTCCCTGGAGCCATGGGATACGCAGTATTTT.

CDR3 residues: CASSPPGRNQETQYF. CDR3 DNA sequence: TGTGCCAGCAGCCCCCCAGGCAGGAACCAAGAGACCCAGTACTTC. The V gene is TRBV4-2, the J gene TRBJ2-5; D is undetermined. The germline CDR1 and CDR2 sequences are LGHNA and YNFKEQ. V was clipped by 4 bases and J by 0 bases, with 12 bases between them. The CDR3 length is 15 residues.

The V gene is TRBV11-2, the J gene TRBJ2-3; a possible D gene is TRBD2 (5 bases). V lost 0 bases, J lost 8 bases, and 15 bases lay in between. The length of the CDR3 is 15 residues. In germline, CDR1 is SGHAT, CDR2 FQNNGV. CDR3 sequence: CASSLEFGEGGTQYF. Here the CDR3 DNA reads TGTGCCAGCAGCTTAGAATTCGGGGAAGGAGGTACGCAGTATTTT.

The DNA of the CDR3 is TGTGCCAGCAGCCCCACTAGCGGGAGGGGCTACGAGCAGTACTTC. It codes for CASSPTSGRGYEQYF. This sequence joins TRBV2 and TRBJ2-7; 13 nucleotides match TRBD2. Trimming removed 6 bases from V and 3 bases from J; junction bases left unmatched: 5. The germline V gene encodes CDR1 SNHLY and CDR2 FYNNEI. The CDR3 length is 15 residues.

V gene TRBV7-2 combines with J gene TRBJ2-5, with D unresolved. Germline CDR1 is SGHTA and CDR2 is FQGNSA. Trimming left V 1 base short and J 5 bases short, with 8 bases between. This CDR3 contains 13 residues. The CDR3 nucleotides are TGTGCCAGCAGCTTAGTAGTTAGGGAGACCCAGTACTTC. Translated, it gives CASSLVVRETQYF. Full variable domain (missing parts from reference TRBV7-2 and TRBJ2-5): GAGVSQSPSNKVTEKGKDVELRCDPISGHTALYWYRQSLGQGLEFLIYFQGNSAPDKSGLPSDRFSAERTGGSVSTLTIQRTQQEDSAVYLCASSLVVRETQYFGPGTRLLVL.

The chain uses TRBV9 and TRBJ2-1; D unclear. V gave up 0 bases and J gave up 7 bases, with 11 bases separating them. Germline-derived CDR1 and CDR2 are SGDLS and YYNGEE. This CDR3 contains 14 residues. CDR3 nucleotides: TGTGCCAGCAGCGTAGCTTCGGGCTGGAATGAGCAGTTCTTC. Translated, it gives CASSVASGWNEQFF.

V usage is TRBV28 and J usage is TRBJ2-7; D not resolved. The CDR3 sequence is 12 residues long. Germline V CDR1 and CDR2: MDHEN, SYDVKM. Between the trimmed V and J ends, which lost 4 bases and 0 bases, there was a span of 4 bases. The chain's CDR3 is CASSSSSYEQYF. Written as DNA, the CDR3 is TGTGCCAGCAGTTCTTCCTCCTACGAGCAGTACTTC.

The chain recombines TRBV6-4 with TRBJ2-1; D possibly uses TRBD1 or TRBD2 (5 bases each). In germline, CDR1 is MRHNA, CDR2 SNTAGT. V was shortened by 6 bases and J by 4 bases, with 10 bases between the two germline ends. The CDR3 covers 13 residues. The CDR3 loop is CASRGDGYNEQFF. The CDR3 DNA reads TGTGCCAGCAGAGGGGACGGTTACAATGAGCAGTTCTTC.

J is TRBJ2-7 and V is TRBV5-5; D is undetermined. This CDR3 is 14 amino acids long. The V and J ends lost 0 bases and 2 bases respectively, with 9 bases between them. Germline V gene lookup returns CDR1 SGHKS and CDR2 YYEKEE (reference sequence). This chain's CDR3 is CASSLVQVPYEQYF. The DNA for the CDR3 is TGTGCCAGCAGCTTGGTCCAGGTCCCCTACGAGCAGTACTTC.

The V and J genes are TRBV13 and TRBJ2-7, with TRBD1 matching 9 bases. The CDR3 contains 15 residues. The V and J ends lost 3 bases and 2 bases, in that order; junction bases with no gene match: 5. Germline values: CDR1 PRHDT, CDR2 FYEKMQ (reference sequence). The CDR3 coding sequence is TGTGCCAGCAGCTTGGGACAGGGACCCCCCTACGAGCAGTACTTC. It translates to CASSLGQGPPYEQYF.